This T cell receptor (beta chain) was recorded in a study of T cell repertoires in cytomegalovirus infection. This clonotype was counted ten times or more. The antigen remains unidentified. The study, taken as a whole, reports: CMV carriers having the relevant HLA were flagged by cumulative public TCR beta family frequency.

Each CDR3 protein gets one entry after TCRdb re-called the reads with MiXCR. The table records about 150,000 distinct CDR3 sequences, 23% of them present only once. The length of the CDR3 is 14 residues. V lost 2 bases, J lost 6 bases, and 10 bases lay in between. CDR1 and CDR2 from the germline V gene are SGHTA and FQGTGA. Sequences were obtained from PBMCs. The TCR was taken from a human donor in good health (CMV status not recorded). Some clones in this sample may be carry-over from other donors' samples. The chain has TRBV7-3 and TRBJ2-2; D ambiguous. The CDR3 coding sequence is TGTGCCAGCAGCTTATTGGATCCACCCGGGGAGCTGTTTTTT. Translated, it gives CASSLLDPPGELFF.